What follows are 8 T cell receptor beta chains derived from one specimen sequenced in a study of T cell responses to AZD1222 COVID-19 vaccine. Libraries were prepared by immunoSEQ multiplex PCR; TCRdb keeps only in-frame clonotypes and omits some of them. The sample has 99,000 or so clones; about four fifths are singletons. The material sequenced was peripheral blood, taken on day 0 of AZD1222 vaccination. Every receptor here comes from an adult in good health.

The rearrangement joins TRBV4-2 to TRBJ2-1; D gene uncertain. Germline V gene lookup returns CDR1 LGHNA and CDR2 YNFKEQ. The V end lost 3 bases, the J end lost 2 bases, and 8 bases lay between the germline ends. CDR3 length: 14 residues. CDR3 sequence: CASSQSAAYNEQFF. CDR3 nucleotide sequence: TGTGCCAGCAGCCAGAGCGCGGCCTACAATGAGCAGTTCTTC.

The chain combines TRBV6-5 with TRBJ2-5, with no clear D. CDR3 length: 13 residues. V lost 3 bases and J lost 4, with 9 bases in between. Germline CDR1 MNHEY, CDR2 SVGAGI. CDR3 sequence (DNA): TGTGCCAGCAGTTATCCCTCCACAGAGACCCAGTACTTC. As protein: CASSYPSTETQYF.

CDR3 sequence reads: CASSLGSGNQPQHF. The CDR3 DNA is TGTGCCAGCAGCTTAGGGAGTGGCAATCAGCCCCAGCATTTT. The chain combines TRBV5-6 with TRBJ1-5; D unclear. The length of the CDR3 is 14 residues. Germline V gene lookup returns CDR1 SGHDT and CDR2 YYEEEE. Trimming removed 2 bases from V and 2 bases from J, with 8 bases in between.

This chain joins TRBV7-2 and TRBJ1-6; D remains unclear. The CDR3 covers 14 residues. The V gene lost 5 bases and the J gene lost 5 bases, with 10 bases spanning the gap. CDR1 SGHTA and CDR2 FQGNSA come from the germline V gene. The CDR3 coding sequence is TGTGCCAGCAGCCCTCGGGGTAATAATTCACCCCTCCACTTT. Protein sequence: CASSPRGNNSPLHF.

This clone was detected a few times. V usage is TRBV5-1 and J usage is TRBJ1-2, with D perhaps TRBD1 (5 bases). The length of the CDR3 is 15 residues. Germline V gene data show CDR1 as SGHRS and CDR2 as YFSETQ. V dropped 5 bases and J dropped 5 bases, with 19 bases sitting between them. CDR3 sequence reads: CASRPAQGKGYGYTF. DNA for the CDR3: TGCGCCAGCAGACCAGCTCAGGGAAAGGGGTATGGCTACACCTTC.

The V and J genes are TRBV7-3 and TRBJ1-1, with D tentatively TRBD1 (6 bases). The germline V gene has CDR1 SGHTA and CDR2 FQGTGA. V gave up 5 bases and J gave up 5 bases, with 15 bases separating them. The CDR3 is 14 residues long. CDR3 loop: CASSPQGSQTEAFF. In DNA, the CDR3 is TGTGCCAGCAGCCCCCAGGGGTCGCAAACTGAAGCTTTCTTT.

This clone showed up just once. The chain uses TRBV20-1 and TRBJ2-5, with D possibly TRBD1 on 5 matching bases. The CDR3 is 11 residues long. V was pared by 3 bases and J by 7 bases, with 9 bases between. The germline V gene has CDR1 DFQATT and CDR2 SNEGSKA (reference sequence). This CDR3 is CSASERGTQYF. The DNA for the CDR3 is TGCAGTGCTAGTGAAAGGGGGACCCAGTACTTC.

The chain links TRBV4-2 to TRBJ1-6; a possible D gene is TRBD1 (5 bases). The germline V and J ends were trimmed by 1 base and 7 bases, with 14 bases remaining between them. The CDR3 contains 16 residues. In germline, CDR1 is LGHNA, CDR2 YNFKEQ. The CDR3 nucleotides read TGTGCCAGCAGCCAAGGCTTGGGGACTCTAAATTCACCCCTCCACTTT. Translation gives CASSQGLGTLNSPLHF.